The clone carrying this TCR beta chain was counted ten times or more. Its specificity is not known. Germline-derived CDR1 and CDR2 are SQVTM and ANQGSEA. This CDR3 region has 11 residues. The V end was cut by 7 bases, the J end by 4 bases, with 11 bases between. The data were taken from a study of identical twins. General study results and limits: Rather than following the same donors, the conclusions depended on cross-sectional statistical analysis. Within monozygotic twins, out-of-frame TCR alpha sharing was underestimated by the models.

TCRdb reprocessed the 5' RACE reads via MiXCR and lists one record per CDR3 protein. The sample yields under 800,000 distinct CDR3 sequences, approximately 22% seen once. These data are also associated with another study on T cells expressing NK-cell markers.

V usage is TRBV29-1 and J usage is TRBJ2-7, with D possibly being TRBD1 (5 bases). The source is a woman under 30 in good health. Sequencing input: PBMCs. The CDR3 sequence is CSALQEYEQYF. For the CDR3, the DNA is TGCAGCGCCCTACAGGAGTACGAGCAGTACTTC.